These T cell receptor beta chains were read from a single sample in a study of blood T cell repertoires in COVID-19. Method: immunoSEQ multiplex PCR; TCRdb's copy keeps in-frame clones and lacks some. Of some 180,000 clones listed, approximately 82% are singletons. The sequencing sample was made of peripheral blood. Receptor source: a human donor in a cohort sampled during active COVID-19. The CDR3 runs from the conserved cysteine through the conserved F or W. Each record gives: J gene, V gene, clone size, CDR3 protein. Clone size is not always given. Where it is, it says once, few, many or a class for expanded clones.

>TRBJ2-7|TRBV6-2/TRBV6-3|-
CASSLTSGYSYEQYF
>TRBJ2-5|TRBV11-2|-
CASNRPGSWETQYF
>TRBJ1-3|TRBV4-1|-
CASTRLGGSLSGNTIYF
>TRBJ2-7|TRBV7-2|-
CASSLWRDYEQYF
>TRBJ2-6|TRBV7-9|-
CASSSGQSGANVLTF
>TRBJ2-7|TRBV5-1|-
CASSLTSGSYYEQYF
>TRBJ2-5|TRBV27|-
CASRTETGISQETQYF
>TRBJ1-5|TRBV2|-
CASSPSWGQPQHF
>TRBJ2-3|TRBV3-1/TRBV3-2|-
CASSPPSGRTDTQYF
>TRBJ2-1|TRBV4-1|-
CASSQLRLGGSGNNEQFF
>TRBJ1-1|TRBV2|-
CASSEALGTTWNTEAFF
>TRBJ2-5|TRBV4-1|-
CASSSRGRRETQYF
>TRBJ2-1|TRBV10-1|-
CASSKSGLAGFHEQFF
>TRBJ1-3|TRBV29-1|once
CSATQGNSGNTIYF
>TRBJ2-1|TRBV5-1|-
CASSSVAGGDNEQFF
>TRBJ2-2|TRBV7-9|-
CASSLYSSGVAGELFF
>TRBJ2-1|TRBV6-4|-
CASSAGLAAYNEQFF
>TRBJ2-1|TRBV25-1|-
CASSGGRGSYNEQFF
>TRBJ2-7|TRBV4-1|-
CASSQETSGSRSYEQYF
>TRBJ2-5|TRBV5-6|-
CASIRIGTGAETQYF
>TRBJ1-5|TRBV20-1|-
CSASTGTRGPQHF